This is a list of T cell receptor beta chains from one sample in a study of vaccination and CD4 T cells after COVID-19. No antigens are known for them. One entry per CDR3 protein, called by TCRdb with MiXCR from the PCR reads. The table includes thousands of distinct CDR3 sequences, roughly 29% detected once. The sample taken for sequencing was CD4+ T cells from blood, cultured in vitro. These receptors were obtained from a human donor in good health. Both conserved end residues are part of each CDR3. A D gene is named only where the DNA matches it firmly. The size of a clone is reported for some rows only, either as once, few or many, or as a class for expanded clones.

J | V | size | D | CDR3 | DNA
TRBJ2-2 | TRBV20-1 | NA | NA | CSATVPGGADGELFF | TGCAGTGCTACCGTCCCTGGCGGGGCAGACGGGGAGCTGTTTTTT
TRBJ2-5 | TRBV2 | NA | NA | CASSEMTVQETQYF | TGTGCCAGCAGTGAAATGACGGTTCAAGAGACCCAGTACTTC
TRBJ1-1 | TRBV20-1 | NA | NA | CSAPGGLRGTEAFF | TGCAGTGCTCCCGGTGGGTTGCGTGGCACTGAAGCTTTCTTT
TRBJ1-2 | TRBV2 | NA | NA | CASSQPGQVDGYTF | TGTGCCAGCAGCCAACCCGGGCAGGTGGATGGCTACACCTTC
TRBJ2-6 | TRBV29-1 | NA | NA | CSVEAGHLSGANVLTF | TGCAGCGTTGAAGCAGGACACCTCTCTGGGGCCAACGTCCTGACTTTC
TRBJ1-2 | TRBV20-1 | NA | NA | CGASRGADGYTF | TGCGGTGCTAGTAGGGGTGCCGATGGCTACACCTTC
TRBJ2-7 | TRBV6-2/TRBV6-3 | NA | TRBD2 | CASSPFRGGSYEQYF | TGTGCCAGCAGCCCTTTCCGGGGGGGCTCGTACGAGCAGTACTTC
TRBJ1-2 | TRBV20-1 | hyperexpanded | NA | CSAVSGGGYTF | TGCAGTGCCGTTTCGGGTGGAGGCTACACCTTC
TRBJ2-7 | TRBV20-1 | few | NA | CSAEEATYEQYF | TGCAGTGCGGAGGAGGCAACCTACGAGCAGTACTTC
TRBJ1-2 | TRBV20-1 | NA | NA | CSAPGGSLPYYGYTF | TGCAGTGCTCCAGGCGGGAGCCTCCCCTATTATGGCTACACCTTC
TRBJ1-5 | TRBV6-1 | few | NA | CASRGRGASNQPQHF | TGTGCCAGCAGGGGGAGGGGGGCTAGCAATCAGCCCCAGCATTTT
TRBJ1-6 | TRBV27 | few | NA | CASSFVGSYNSPLHF | TGTGCCAGCAGTTTTGTCGGCTCCTATAATTCACCCCTCCACTTT
TRBJ1-3 | TRBV4-2 | once | NA | CASSQDRTASGNTIYF | TGTGCCAGCAGCCAAGATCGAACAGCGTCTGGAAACACCATATATTTT
TRBJ2-3 | TRBV2 | NA | NA | CASSGGWGTDTQYF | TGTGCCAGCAGTGGGGGCTGGGGCACAGATACGCAGTATTTT
TRBJ1-2 | TRBV6-1 | NA | NA | CASSPQVGYTF | TGTGCCAGCAGTCCTCAGGTGGGCTACACCTTC
TRBJ1-6 | TRBV27 | NA | TRBD1 | CASKGTEDSPLHF | TGTGCCTCCAAGGGGACAGAGGATTCACCCCTCCACTTT
TRBJ2-1 | TRBV20-1 | NA | TRBD1 | CSAPGQGDYNEQFF | TGCAGTGCGCCGGGACAGGGGGACTACAATGAGCAGTTCTTC
TRBJ1-5 | TRBV5-1 | few | NA | CASSLIGKGNQPQHF | TGCGCCAGCAGCTTGATCGGGAAGGGCAATCAGCCCCAGCATTTT
TRBJ1-6 | TRBV6-1 | NA | TRBD1 | CASRTGDSPLHF | TGTGCCAGCAGGACAGGGGACTCACCCCTCCACTTT
TRBJ1-5 | TRBV20-1 | few | NA | CSANSGGSAQPQHF | TGCAGTGCAAACAGTGGGGGGAGTGCTCAGCCCCAGCATTTT
TRBJ2-4 | TRBV20-1 | few | TRBD1 | CSARDDRGAFQYF | TGCAGTGCTAGAGATGACAGGGGCGCTTTTCAGTACTTC
TRBJ2-2 | TRBV5-1 | NA | NA | CASSTQTGSGTGELFF | TGCGCCAGCAGCACACAGACCGGTTCTGGCACCGGGGAGCTGTTTTTT
TRBJ2-7 | TRBV12-3/TRBV12-4 | few | NA | CASSPWKAGQHNEQYF | TGTGCCAGCAGTCCATGGAAGGCGGGACAGCACAACGAGCAGTACTTC
TRBJ2-7 | TRBV20-1 | NA | TRBD1 | CSAPGQTYEQYF | TGCAGTGCGCCGGGACAGACCTACGAGCAGTACTTC
TRBJ1-2 | TRBV6-5 | few | TRBD1 | CASSSKSQGVRGYTF | TGTGCCAGCAGTTCAAAGTCCCAGGGGGTGAGAGGCTACACCTTC
TRBJ1-5 | TRBV2 | NA | NA | CASGPLTSAGPQHF | TGTGCCAGCGGGCCTCTGACTAGCGCAGGGCCCCAGCATTTT
TRBJ2-3 | TRBV10-1 | NA | TRBD2 | CASTPGLAGTQAQYF | TGCGCCAGCACCCCAGGGCTAGCGGGGACCCAAGCGCAGTATTTT
TRBJ2-3 | TRBV30 | NA | NA | CAWSVGDPTDTQYF | TGTGCCTGGAGTGTGGGAGACCCGACAGATACGCAGTATTTT
TRBJ1-2 | TRBV20-1 | NA | NA | CSATNRVPLPYGYTF | TGCAGTGCTACCAACAGGGTACCCCTCCCCTATGGCTACACCTTC